Listed below are T cell receptor beta chains from one sample, sequenced in a study of blood T cells in healthy people across ages. TCRdb redid the calling of the 5' RACE reads with MiXCR, one entry per CDR3 protein. Found here are almost 1 million distinct CDR3 sequences, just over 50% of them singletons; the top ten hold over 20%. Source material: blood. Every receptor here comes from a woman in her fifties or sixties in good health. The CDR3 runs from the conserved cysteine through the conserved F or W.

v_gene	j_gene	CDR3aa
TRBV29-1	TRBJ2-5	CSVALAGGREQYF
TRBV18	TRBJ2-5	CASSPRLHSQETQYF
TRBV7-9	TRBJ2-6	CASSLGQPGANVLTF
TRBV5-1	TRBJ2-2	CASSSYRGQNTRELFF
TRBV6-6	TRBJ1-5	CASSYKTGSMSQPQHF
TRBV4-1	TRBJ2-5	CASSLVSRETQYF
TRBV6-5	TRBJ1-1	CASTSRDGTEAFF
TRBV4-1	TRBJ1-5	CASSQSWGNQPQHF
TRBV15	TRBJ2-1	CATSRDILHYGTGGNEQFF
TRBV6-5	TRBJ2-7	CASSYRTGTYEQYF
TRBV5-1	TRBJ2-3	CASRGGLAGDTQYF
TRBV20-1	TRBJ1-1	CSARANRALNTEAFF
TRBV20-1	TRBJ2-1	CSAGRLGSWAVDEQFF
TRBV3-1	TRBJ2-3	CASGRTDTQYF
TRBV13	TRBJ2-7	CASIRTSGNFYEQYF
TRBV20-1	TRBJ2-4	CRAGVDIQYF
TRBV27	TRBJ2-3	CASRTTDTQYF
TRBV9	TRBJ2-3	CASSVAGTGYPTDTQYF
TRBV15	TRBJ2-1	CAAGLGYNEQFF
TRBV5-1	TRBJ2-3	CASSLEGSTDTQYF
TRBV30	TRBJ2-7	CAWDAGPLGYEQYF
TRBV6-6	TRBJ1-6	CASSRAASPLHF
TRBV3-1	TRBJ2-5	CASSLRGSNNEQYF
TRBV4-2	TRBJ2-7	CASSQSSAGDYEQYF
TRBV4-3	TRBJ2-5	CASSQDQEALWEQYF
TRBV27	TRBJ2-1	CASSPTSGSVNEQFF
TRBV27	TRBJ2-6	CASSLSGQTLRANVLTF
TRBV6-1	TRBJ2-3	CASSKHNSGTSGRRTDTQYF
TRBV5-5	NA	CASSSPPTYEQYF
TRBV5-1	NA	CASSRQQAGSYNEQYF
TRBV27	NA	CASSSTGSSNEQYF
TRBV28	TRBJ2-3	CASSQLAGGPDTQYF
TRBV4-2	TRBJ2-7	CASSQEPHRGEQYF
TRBV27	TRBJ2-6	CASSFLLRSGANVLTF
TRBV21-1	TRBJ2-7	CASNPRPKLHEQYF
TRBV27	TRBJ2-5	CASSLGTGPQETQYF
TRBV25-1	TRBJ2-3	CASSPTTGLTGTQYF
TRBV18	TRBJ2-6	CASSPPTFPSGANVLTF
TRBV6-5	NA	CASSPSFWGVTQYF
TRBV20-1	TRBJ2-2	CSAKGQVINTGELFF